One and the same sample provided the 18 T cell receptor beta chains below, sequenced in a study of Graves' ophthalmopathy and Graves' hyperthyroidism. For repertoire sequencing, the TCR beta CDR3 regions were amplified from RNA transcripts. HTBI primers served in a first-round RT-PCR, which a second-round multiplex PCR followed. TCRdb ran MiXCR on the multiplex PCR reads and lists one entry per CDR3 protein. Among 170,000 or so distinct CDR3 sequences listed, roughly 37% were seen once. The sequenced sample consisted of peripheral blood. Every receptor here comes from a woman aged 40 to 55 with Graves' ophthalmopathy.

In its sample, this clonotype was seen many times. DNA of the CDR3: TGTGCCAGCAGTCGGGACCCTGGCTATGGCTACACCTTC. Translating gives CASSRDPGYGYTF. J is TRBJ1-2 and V is TRBV6-5; maybe TRBD1 (5 bases). The CDR3 runs to 13 residues. The germline V gene encodes CDR1 MNHEY and CDR2 SVGAGI. Trimming took off 5 bases at V and 4 bases at J, with 11 bases between the two ends.

The rearrangement uses TRBV7-2 and TRBJ2-7; D perhaps matches TRBD1 (6 bases). The CDR3 spans 15 residues. Trimming shortened V by 6 bases and J by 8 bases, and 23 bases separated the two germline ends. Germline CDR1 is SGHTA and CDR2 is FQGNSA. This CDR3 is CASSKGTPSGYQQYF. Written as DNA, the CDR3 is TGTGCCAGCAGTAAAGGGACACCTTCGGGTTACCAGCAGTACTTC.

The V and J genes are TRBV12-3 or TRBV12-4 and TRBJ2-7; the D gene is possibly TRBD2 (5 bases). There are 16 residues in the CDR3. The germline V and J ends were trimmed by 8 bases and 4 bases, with 24 bases remaining between them. The DNA of the CDR3 is TGTGCCAGCGACGTGTACCTTCTGGGGAGATTATACGAGCAGTACTTC. It yields the protein CASDVYLLGRLYEQYF.

In this sample, this clonotype turned up many times. V is TRBV29-1 and J is TRBJ1-2, with D unresolved. V lost 3 bases to trimming and J lost 4 bases, with 6 bases between them. CDR1 SQVTM and CDR2 ANQGSEA come from the germline V gene. The CDR3 runs 11 residues. In nucleotides, the CDR3 is TGCAGCGTTGACTCCGGCTATGGCTACACCTTC. It specifies CSVDSGYGYTF.

This clonotype was counted between two and nine times. The chain employs TRBV10-3 and TRBJ2-7; 9 bases map to TRBD1. J was trimmed by 2 bases and V by 10 bases; bases with no gene match: 12. The CDR3 totals 15 residues. Germline CDR1 ENHRY, CDR2 SYGVKD. CDR3 region: CATTQGTGRTYEQYF. The CDR3 nucleotides are TGTGCCACAACCCAGGGGACAGGGAGGACCTACGAGCAGTACTTC.

The chain recombines TRBV28 with TRBJ1-1; 8 bases agree with TRBD1. The CDR3 spans 14 residues. The germline CDR1 and CDR2 sequences are MDHEN and SYDVKM. V shed 3 bases and J 4 bases; nucleotides not matched to a gene: 4. CDR3 DNA: TGTGCCAGCAGTTTGACAGGGGAAAGCACTGAAGCTTTCTTT. It codes for CASSLTGESTEAFF.

CDR3 region: CASSLGTSRVDQYF. The CDR3 DNA follows: TGTGCCAGCAGTCTCGGGACTAGTCGGGTCGATCAGTACTTC. The genes are TRBV12-3 or TRBV12-4 and TRBJ2-7; 8 bases align to TRBD2. This CDR3 spans 14 amino acids. The J segment lost 10 bases and the V segment lost 5 bases, leaving 13 bases of the junction unmatched.

Ten or more counts support this clonotype. This rearrangement joins TRBV28 to TRBJ1-5, with 7 bases fitting TRBD1. The V gene end was trimmed by 6 bases and the J gene end by 3 bases; junction bases not matched to a gene: 8. The V gene's germline CDR1 is MDHEN and CDR2 SYDVKM. The CDR3 has 15 residues. CDR3 DNA: TGTGCCAGCAGGAGCCGGGACAGACTCAATCAGCCCCAGCATTTT. Amino acids: CASRSRDRLNQPQHF.

This chain joins TRBV11-3 and TRBJ1-1; D not resolved. This CDR3 region has 12 residues. Germline values: CDR1 SGHNT, CDR2 YENEEA. The V and J ends lost 0 bases and 7 bases respectively, with 6 bases between them. The CDR3 DNA sequence: TGTGCCAGCAGCTTAGATAATGGTGAAGCTTTCTTT. Protein: CASSLDNGEAFF.

This clonotype was recorded at least ten times. This chain links TRBV24-1 with TRBJ2-7, with D perhaps matching TRBD2 (5 bases). Per the germline V gene, CDR1 is KGHDR and CDR2 is SFDVKD. The CDR3 is made up of 14 amino acids. V was trimmed by 5 bases and J by 7 bases, leaving 17 bases between them. The CDR3 here is CATSAEDGLGEQYF. In nucleotides, the CDR3 is TGTGCCACCAGTGCCGAAGACGGACTTGGTGAGCAGTACTTC.

This clonotype was counted at least ten times. The V and J genes are TRBV15 and TRBJ1-5; 7 bases agree with TRBD1. CDR1 is LNHNV and CDR2 is YYDKDF in the germline V gene (reference sequence). The length of the CDR3 is 15 residues. J was trimmed by 0 bases and V by 4 bases; bases with no gene match: 3. The CDR3 DNA follows: TGTGCCACCAGCAAGGGACAGTATAGCAATCAGCCCCAGCATTTT. As protein: CATSKGQYSNQPQHF. Full variable domain (rest looked up from reference TRBV15 and TRBJ1-5): DAMVIQNPRYQVTQFGKPVTLSCSQTLNHNVMYWYQQKSSQAPKLLFHYYDKDFNNEADTPDNFQSRRPNTSFCFLDIRSPGLGDTAMYLCATSKGQYSNQPQHFGDGTRLSIL.

This clonotype has at least ten counts. This rearrangement joins TRBV5-4 to TRBJ1-1, with 8 positions matching TRBD1. The CDR3 is 15 amino acids. Germline CDR1 reads SGHNT; CDR2 reads YYREEE (reference sequence). J gave up 0 bases and V 4 bases, and 5 bases lay outside the gene matches. The CDR3 is CASSAGQAMNTEAFF. The CDR3 DNA reads as TGTGCCAGCAGCGCGGGACAGGCCATGAACACTGAAGCTTTCTTT.

J is TRBJ2-4 and V is TRBV20-1; 9 nucleotides align to TRBD1. Germline values: CDR1 DFQATT, CDR2 SNEGSKA (reference sequence). The CDR3 totals 14 residues. The ends lost 6 bases at V and 6 bases at J; junction bases unmatched: 9. The CDR3 region is CSASGGTGTNIQYF. The CDR3 coding sequence is TGCAGTGCCAGTGGGGGGACAGGGACAAACATTCAGTACTTC.

This clonotype was counted many times. The CDR3 protein is CASSSGQPPQPQHF. In DNA, the CDR3 is TGTGCCAGCAGCTCGGGACAGCCCCCTCAGCCCCAGCATTTT. The V call is TRBV7-6, the J call TRBJ1-5; 7 bases agree with TRBD1. CDR3 size: 14 residues. CDR1 is SGHVS and CDR2 is FNYEAQ in the germline V gene. The ends lost 4 bases at V and 6 bases at J; junction bases unmatched: 6.

This clonotype was recorded at least ten times. The chain has TRBV3-1 and TRBJ2-7, with D perhaps matching TRBD1 (6 bases). Per germline, CDR1 LGHDT and CDR2 YNNKEL (reference sequence). There are 12 residues in the CDR3. The V and J ends lost 3 bases and 6 bases respectively, with 9 bases between them. The CDR3 coding sequence is TGTGCCAGCAGCCAGGGGGCAGGCGAGCAGTACTTC. It codes for CASSQGAGEQYF.

There are many counts of this clonotype. The CDR3: CASSSMGGQPQHF. In DNA, the CDR3 is TGTGCCAGCAGTTCCATGGGAGGGCAGCCCCAGCATTTT. The V call is TRBV12-3 or TRBV12-4, the J call TRBJ1-5; D remains unclear. V gave up 4 bases and J gave up 7 bases, with 11 bases separating them. The CDR3 loop spans 13 amino acids.

The J gene is TRBJ2-5, the V gene TRBV11-2; 9 bases line up with TRBD1. Germline-derived CDR1 and CDR2 are SGHAT and FQNNGV. The V gene end was trimmed by 1 base and the J gene end by 1 base; junction bases not matched to a gene: 13. The CDR3 loop spans 19 amino acids. This CDR3 is CASSLVGQGYGGRQETQYF. In DNA form, the CDR3 reads TGTGCCAGCAGCTTAGTGGGACAGGGCTACGGGGGCCGCCAAGAGACCCAGTACTTC.

This chain connects TRBV12-3 or TRBV12-4 to TRBJ2-7; D unclear. The CDR3 is made up of 14 amino acids. Deletions cut 0 bases from V and 3 bases from J, with 9 bases between. The DNA for the CDR3 is TGTGCCAGCAGTTTAGCGGTCCCCGACTACGAGCAGTACTTC. This codes for CASSLAVPDYEQYF.